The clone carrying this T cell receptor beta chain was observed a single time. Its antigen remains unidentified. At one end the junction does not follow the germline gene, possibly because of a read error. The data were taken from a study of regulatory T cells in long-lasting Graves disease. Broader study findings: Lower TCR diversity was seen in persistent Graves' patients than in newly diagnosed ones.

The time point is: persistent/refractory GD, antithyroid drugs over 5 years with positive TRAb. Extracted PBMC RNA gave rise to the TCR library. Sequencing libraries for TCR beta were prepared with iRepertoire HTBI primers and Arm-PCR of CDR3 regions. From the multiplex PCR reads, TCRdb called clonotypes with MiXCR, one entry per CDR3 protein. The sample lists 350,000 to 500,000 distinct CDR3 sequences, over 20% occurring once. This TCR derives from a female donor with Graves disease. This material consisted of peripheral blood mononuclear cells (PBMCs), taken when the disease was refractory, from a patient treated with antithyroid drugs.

Written as DNA, the CDR3 is TGTGCCAGCAGTGGAGGGGGGGGTAGCTCCTATAATTCACCCCCCCACTTT. As protein: CASSGGGGSSYNSPPHF. The chain carries TRBV2 and TRBJ1-6, with a weak D call TRBD1 (6 bases). This CDR3 comprises 17 residues. The germline V gene encodes CDR1 SNHLY and CDR2 FYNNEI.